This TCR beta chain was recorded in a study of T-cell reconstitution after alpha-beta-depleted transplantation in children (dated by TCRdb to 2015 to 2016). With respect to the entire study: Using TCR repertoire profiling, the study followed T-cell immune reconstitution in a quantitative way in children after TCRalphabeta/CD19-depleted allogeneic hematopoietic cell transplantation.

Library generation was performed with PCR. Sequenced using an Illumina HiSeq 2500. Molecular barcoding was employed in the preparation of TCR libraries, with unique molecular identifiers being used to normalize TCRbeta repertoire quantification. TCRdb reprocessing: public reads trimmed at Q25 with fastp, clones called with MiXCR, in-frame beta chains kept. Under each unique CDR3 protein, matching rows form one entry showing the most common genes and DNA. The sample profile shows some 500,000 distinct CDR3 sequences; around 19% of them were found once. The ten largest account for roughly 3.3% of the sample. This clonotype was seen more than once but under ten times. Its antigen has not been determined. No base-level quality is on record; no much larger clone is a single base apart. Reading the germline V gene gives CDR1 SGHDT and CDR2 YYEEEE. From cysteine to phenylalanine, the CDR3 is 14 amino acids long. Only the CDR3 portion is preserved as DNA: 42 bases, with reading frame beginning at the first base. The trim is 2 bases for V and 6 bases for J, with a gap of 14 bases between the germline ends.

The TCR sequence derives from a human donor who donated a stem cell graft to a child with acute lymphoblastic leukemia. Sequenced here: PBMCs from the stem cell graft donor, sampled from the stem cell graft. The sequence joins TRBV5-6 to TRBJ1-1; a tentative D call is TRBD1 (5 bases match). CDR3 region: CASSLFRDWSEAFF. The nucleotide sequence reads TGTGCCAGCAGCTTATTCAGGGATTGGTCTGAAGCTTTCTTT.